This passage covers 9 T cell receptor beta chains from one sample sequenced in a study of beta chain features in type 1 diabetes. Overall study findings and caveats: Significant though moderate, a shortening of TCRB CDR3s appeared in all four CD4+ subsets of Type 1 diabetes patients.

cDNA synthesis used the whole RNA isolate, giving expressed TCRB sequences. Measured with immunoSEQ multiplex PCR; TCRdb has only the in-frame clones, and not every one. This table has approximately 260,000 clones, approximately 25% appearing once. These receptors have no identified antigens. The sample was naive CD4+ T cells from blood. These receptors all come from a woman aged 30 to 39 with type 1 diabetes.

The chain combines TRBV4-2 with TRBJ1-2, with D tentatively TRBD1 (5 bases). The CDR3 extends over 16 amino acids. The V end lost 0 bases, the J end lost 4 bases, and 15 bases lay between the germline ends. The V gene's germline CDR1 is LGHNA and CDR2 YNFKEQ. The CDR3 region has the DNA TGTGCCAGCAGCCAAGAATCGGCAGGGTTAACCTATGGCTACACCTTC. Translating it yields CASSQESAGLTYGYTF.

The chain recombines TRBV18 with TRBJ1-1, with D maybe TRBD1 (5 bases). V shed 6 bases and J shed 1 base, with 12 bases lying between them. CDR1 is KGHSH and CDR2 is LQKENI in the germline V gene. The CDR3 spans 14 residues. CDR3 residues: CASSLGGTNTEAFF. CDR3 sequence (DNA): TGTGCCAGCTCCCTCGGCGGGACGAACACTGAAGCTTTCTTT.

The V call is TRBV6-1, the J call TRBJ2-1, with TRBD2 as a possible D gene (5 bases). The CDR3 is made up of 14 amino acids. V lost 2 bases to trimming and J lost 6 bases, with 11 bases between them. The V gene's germline CDR1 is MNHNS and CDR2 SASEGT. CDR3 amino acids: CASSEQAAGNEQFF. The CDR3 DNA follows: TGTGCCAGCAGTGAACAGGCGGCGGGCAATGAGCAGTTCTTC.

V is TRBV7-9 and J is TRBJ2-5; 8 positions agree with TRBD2. Trimming cost V 0 bases and J 4 bases; bases outside gene matches: 4. Germline lookup yields CDR1 SEHNR and CDR2 FQNEAQ (reference sequence). CDR3 length equals 15 residues. The CDR3 loop is CASSLAQAGVETQYF. CDR3 DNA: TGTGCCAGCAGCTTAGCACAAGCGGGGGTAGAGACCCAGTACTTC.

Only a few counts were recorded for this clone. The chain joins TRBV7-2 to TRBJ2-1, with TRBD1 as a possible D gene (5 bases). CDR1 and CDR2 (germline): SGHTA, FQGNSA. Trimming took 5 bases from V and 3 from J, leaving 8 bases between them. The CDR3 totals 13 residues. The CDR3 region has the DNA TGTGCCAGCAGCCCAGGGAACTACAATGAGCAGTTCTTC. This gives the protein CASSPGNYNEQFF.

The gene calls are TRBV9 and TRBJ2-3; TRBD1 aligns across 9 bases. Germline CDR1 reads SGDLS; CDR2 reads YYNGEE. Germline trimming cut 0 bases from V and 4 bases from J; bases unmatched to any gene: 12. The CDR3 totals 18 residues. CDR3 in amino acids: CASSVAGVGQGEADTQYF. CDR3 DNA sequence: TGTGCCAGCAGCGTAGCGGGAGTGGGACAGGGTGAAGCAGATACGCAGTATTTT.

V usage is TRBV5-1 and J usage is TRBJ2-5, with 11 bases that match TRBD1. With V trimmed by 0 bases and J by 4 bases, 2 bases remained unmatched. There are 15 residues in the CDR3. Germline assignment: CDR1 SGHRS and CDR2 YFSETQ. CDR3: CASSLAGTGGETQYF. DNA of the CDR3: TGCGCCAGCAGCTTGGCCGGGACAGGGGGAGAGACCCAGTACTTC.

This chain connects TRBV2 to TRBJ1-2; weak D call: TRBD1 (5 bases). This CDR3 has 13 amino acids. The V gene's germline CDR1 is SNHLY and CDR2 FYNNEI. Trimming removed 2 bases at V and 4 bases at J, with 8 bases between. The CDR3 loop reads CASSERQSYGYTF. DNA of the CDR3: TGTGCCAGCAGTGAACGACAGTCCTATGGCTACACCTTC.

This clone came up a few times. The chain recombines TRBV5-6 with TRBJ2-5; 7 bases match TRBD2. J was trimmed by 7 bases and V by 0 bases; bases with no gene match: 3. This CDR3 is 13 amino acids long. CDR1 and CDR2 (germline): SGHDT, YYEEEE. The CDR3 DNA reads TGTGCCAGCAGCTTGGCCGCGGGGGTGACCCAGTACTTC. This translates into CASSLAAGVTQYF.